A selection of T cell receptor beta chains follows, all from one sample in a study of blood T cell repertoires in COVID-19. The assay was immunoSEQ multiplex PCR, and TCRdb's table has in-frame clones only and misses some. The sample has 240,000 or so clones; more than 75% are singletons. Sample: peripheral blood. Source of these receptors: a woman in her thirties who had recovered from COVID-19. The CDR3 runs from the conserved cysteine through the conserved F or W. Fields, in order: V gene, D gene, J gene, CDR3 protein, CDR3 DNA. D genes are given only for firm matches.

TRBV6-5	TRBD2	TRBJ2-5	CASSYQRGGAETQYF	TGTGCCAGCAGTTACCAGCGGGGGGGGGCAGAGACCCAGTACTTC
TRBV2	NA	TRBJ1-2	CAWGEDSNYGYTF	TGTGCCTGGGGGGAGGATTCAAACTATGGCTACACCTTC
TRBV6-1	NA	TRBJ1-2	CASSEMGGYGYTF	TGTGCCAGCAGTGAAATGGGAGGGTACGGCTACACCTTC
TRBV7-3	TRBD2	TRBJ2-1	CASSLSSGGPYNEQFF	TGTGCCAGCAGCTTGTCTAGCGGGGGCCCATACAATGAGCAGTTCTTC
TRBV11-3	NA	TRBJ1-1	CASSEAPGTEAFF	TGTGCCAGCAGCGAAGCCCCGGGCACTGAAGCTTTCTTT
TRBV5-8	TRBD2	TRBJ2-3	CASSKRGGQIDTQYF	TGTGCCAGCAGCAAGCGGGGGGGCCAAATAGATACGCAGTATTTT
TRBV6-1	NA	TRBJ1-4	CASSERPSSGEKLFF	TGTGCCAGCAGTGAGAGGCCATCAAGTGGTGAAAAACTGTTTTTT
TRBV30	TRBD1	TRBJ1-2	CAWNRGRIYTF	TGTGCCTGGAACAGGGGGCGAATCTACACCTTC
TRBV2	NA	TRBJ1-1	CASSEQGVAEAFF	TGTGCCAGCAGTGAACAAGGGGTCGCTGAAGCTTTCTTT
TRBV2	NA	TRBJ1-5	CASSEPGDRPQHF	TGTGCCAGCAGTGAACCAGGGGATCGGCCCCAGCATTTT
TRBV3-1/TRBV3-2	NA	TRBJ2-5	CASSQESVRAVETQYF	TGTGCCAGCAGCCAAGAATCGGTCAGGGCAGTGGAGACCCAGTACTTC
TRBV4-3	NA	TRBJ2-1	CASSQEPPTDYYNEQFF	TGCGCCAGCAGCCAAGAACCCCCCACGGACTACTACAATGAGCAGTTCTTC